A single sample gave rise to the 24 T cell receptor beta chains below, sequenced in a study of regulatory T cells in long-lasting Graves disease. Generation of the TCR library employed RNA extracted from PBMCs. Via MiXCR, TCRdb re-called the reads, giving one row per CDR3 protein. Of several hundred distinct CDR3 sequences listed, around 74% are singletons. This specimen consisted of peripheral blood mononuclear cells (PBMCs), obtained with antithyroid drug treatment, in newly diagnosed or persistent Graves disease (not recorded which). Source of these receptors: a middle-aged woman with Graves disease.

The CDR3, as DNA: TGTGCCAGTAGTAACTTCCGGGACAGGGATAATCAGCCCCAGCATTTT. Its translation is CASSNFRDRDNQPQHF. The chain employs TRBV19 and TRBJ1-5, with TRBD1 identical over 9 bases. Germline V gene sequence: CDR1 LNHDA, CDR2 SQIVND (reference sequence). This CDR3 comprises 16 residues. The J segment lost 4 bases and the V segment lost 4 bases, leaving 8 bases of the junction unmatched.

The chain links TRBV29-1 to TRBJ2-5; 12 positions match TRBD2. Trimming removed 4 bases from V and 5 bases from J; junction bases left unmatched: 5. The CDR3 length is 14 residues. The V gene's germline CDR1 is SQVTM and CDR2 ANQGSEA. The CDR3 is CSVGTSGIWETQYF. The CDR3 coding sequence is TGCAGCGTTGGGACTAGCGGGATTTGGGAGACCCAGTACTTC.

This chain links TRBV7-9 with TRBJ2-7; 7 bases agree with TRBD1. The CDR3 has 13 residues. Trimming cost V 4 bases and J 1 base; bases outside gene matches: 1. The germline gives CDR1 SEHNR, CDR2 FQNEAQ (reference sequence). The CDR3 DNA follows: TGTGCCAGCAGCTCGACAGGGTCCTACGAGCAGTACTTC. This sequence encodes CASSSTGSYEQYF.

The chain combines TRBV6-2 or TRBV6-3 with TRBJ1-2; D unclear. Germline V gene data show CDR1 as MNHEY and CDR2 as SVGEGT. Trimming pared 5 bases from V and 4 bases from J, leaving 8 bases between. The CDR3 totals 12 residues. The CDR3 is CASSQDFYGYTF. DNA for the CDR3: TGTGCCAGCAGTCAGGACTTCTATGGCTACACCTTC.

The rearrangement uses TRBV11-2 and TRBJ1-1; D remains unclear. This CDR3 is 12 amino acids long. Trimming pared 2 bases from V and 1 base from J, leaving 2 bases between. CDR1 is SGHAT and CDR2 is FQNNGV in the germline V gene. CDR3: CASSLRNTEAFF. CDR3 sequence (DNA): TGTGCCAGCAGCTTACGGAACACTGAAGCTTTCTTT.

The rearrangement links TRBV12-5 to TRBJ2-3; TRBD1 matches 8 bases. CDR1 is LGHNT, CDR2 FRNRAP, per germline. V shed 0 bases and J 9 bases; nucleotides not matched to a gene: 11. CDR3 length: 16 amino acids. The CDR3 DNA follows: TGTGCTAGTGGTTTGGTACTCTCGGCGGGACAGGTAACGCAGTATTTT. Encoded protein: CASGLVLSAGQVTQYF.

This clonotype was found a few times. V is TRBV12-3 or TRBV12-4 and J is TRBJ1-1; 7 bases match TRBD1. CDR3 size: 16 residues. The junction had 13 bases not matched to a gene; V was cut back by 6 bases and J by 3 bases. The CDR3 DNA reads TGTGCCAGCAGCTCACGACGAAGACAGGGACACACTGAAGCTTTCTTT. It specifies CASSSRRRQGHTEAFF.

The rearrangement joins TRBV5-4 to TRBJ2-2, with D uncertain. The CDR3 totals 16 residues. V shed 3 bases and J shed 0 bases, with 12 bases lying between them. The germline V gene encodes CDR1 SGHNT and CDR2 YYREEE (reference sequence). CDR3 DNA sequence: TGTGCCAGCAGCTCGACCTGGATCGCGAACACCGGGGAGCTGTTTTTT. Translation gives CASSSTWIANTGELFF.

V gene TRBV11-1 combines with J gene TRBJ2-3; TRBD2 might be the D (6 bases). Trimming took off 3 bases at V and 3 bases at J, with 13 bases between the two ends. This CDR3 spans 15 amino acids. Germline loops: CDR1 SGHAT, CDR2 FQDESV (reference sequence). Here the CDR3 DNA reads TGTGCCAGCAGCTTGGAGGGGCTCAGAACAGATACGCAGTATTTT. Translation: CASSLEGLRTDTQYF.

CDR3 loop: CASSYSLEEQFF. CDR3 sequence (DNA): TGTGCCAGCAGTTACTCTCTGGAAGAGCAGTTCTTC. This chain joins TRBV6-5 and TRBJ2-1; D is ambiguous. This CDR3 comprises 12 residues. V gave up 0 bases and J gave up 10 bases, with 7 bases separating them. Germline CDR1 reads MNHEY; CDR2 reads SVGAGI.

The genes are TRBV27 and TRBJ2-1, with TRBD1 identical over 9 bases. From germline, CDR1 is MNHEY and CDR2 SMNVEV (reference sequence). The CDR3 is 15 residues long. V lost 5 bases and J lost 4; bases outside the gene matches: 6. Here the CDR3 DNA reads TGTGCCAGCAGTCCACGACAGGGGGGATACAATGAGCAGTTCTTC. The encoded protein is CASSPRQGGYNEQFF.

This chain's CDR3 is CASSEADTIYF. CDR3 DNA sequence: TGCGCCAGCAGTGAGGCCGACACCATATATTTT. This chain links TRBV10-2 with TRBJ1-3; no clear D. The CDR3 has 11 amino acids. Germline CDR1 WSHSY, CDR2 SAAADI. V was cut by 2 bases and J by 8 bases, with 4 bases left in between.

The chain recombines TRBV12-3 or TRBV12-4 with TRBJ2-1, with D uncertain. The CDR3 has 11 residues. The ends were cut back, 5 bases at V and 7 bases at J, with 6 bases in the middle. CDR3 residues: CASSPQNEQFF. The CDR3 DNA reads TGTGCCAGCAGTCCCCAAAATGAGCAGTTCTTC.

This chain links TRBV4-3 with TRBJ1-2; maybe TRBD1 (6 bases). This CDR3 comprises 15 residues. CDR1 is LGHNA, CDR2 YSLEER, per germline. Trimming removed 4 bases at V and 2 bases at J, with 14 bases between. The DNA of the CDR3 is TGCGCCAGCAGCCGTATAGGTCAGGGGAACTATGGCTACACCTTC. Its protein product is CASSRIGQGNYGYTF.

The V gene is TRBV7-6, the J gene TRBJ2-2; 7 bases agree with TRBD2. The J segment lost 1 base and the V segment lost 1 base, leaving 3 bases of the junction unmatched. Germline assignment: CDR1 SGHVS and CDR2 FNYEAQ. This CDR3 contains 16 residues. CDR3 DNA: TGTGCCAGCAGCTTAGTGGCTAGCGGGAACACCGGGGAGCTGTTTTTT. This translates into CASSLVASGNTGELFF.

The V gene is TRBV5-4, the J gene TRBJ2-7, with 13 bases identical to TRBD2. This CDR3 contains 16 residues. CDR1 and CDR2 (germline): SGHNT, YYREEE (reference sequence). V lost 2 bases, J lost 3 bases, and 5 bases stayed unmatched. CDR3 sequence reads: CASSFGLAGEFYEQYF. CDR3 DNA: TGTGCCAGCAGCTTCGGACTAGCGGGAGAATTCTACGAGCAGTACTTC.

The V call is TRBV7-6, the J call TRBJ1-1; D is uncertain. The CDR3 contains 13 residues. V was trimmed by 1 base and J by 4 bases, leaving 7 bases between them. Germline assignment: CDR1 SGHVS and CDR2 FNYEAQ. The CDR3 DNA reads as TGTGCCAGCAGCTTAGGAGGCGGCACTGAAGCTTTCTTT. Translating gives CASSLGGGTEAFF.

This clonotype has a single count. The gene calls are TRBV27 and TRBJ2-1; TRBD1 matches at 9 bases. Germline trimming cut 6 bases from V and 8 bases from J; bases unmatched to any gene: 8. Germline V gene sequence: CDR1 MNHEY, CDR2 SMNVEV (reference sequence). This CDR3 comprises 14 residues. The CDR3 region is CASSRDRAIDEQFF. The CDR3 coding sequence is TGTGCCAGCAGCCGGGACAGGGCAATCGATGAGCAGTTCTTC.

The chain joins TRBV5-1 to TRBJ2-7; D ambiguous. The CDR3 runs to 13 residues. Germline CDR1 reads SGHRS; CDR2 reads YFSETQ. The germline V and J ends were trimmed by 1 base and 2 bases, with 7 bases remaining between them. CDR3 coding DNA: TGCGCCAGCAGCTTGAGTCCTACCTACGAGCAGTACTTC. As protein: CASSLSPTYEQYF.

The chain is built from TRBV2 and TRBJ2-7, with D perhaps assigned TRBD1 or TRBD2 (6 bases each). Germline V gene data show CDR1 as SNHLY and CDR2 as FYNNEI. V was clipped by 1 base and J by 2 bases, with 9 bases between them. This CDR3 is 14 amino acids long. Here the CDR3 reads CASSEVGGPYEQYF. CDR3 DNA sequence: TGTGCCAGCAGTGAAGTAGGGGGGCCCTACGAGCAGTACTTC.

This clonotype was observed once. The chain joins TRBV4-1 to TRBJ2-1; D is unclear. V was cut by 5 bases and J by 4 bases, with 18 bases left in between. CDR3 length equals 16 residues. Germline-derived CDR1 and CDR2 are MGHRA and YSYEKL. CDR3 sequence: CASSFDHMESYNEQFF. CDR3 DNA: TGCGCCAGCAGCTTCGACCACATGGAAAGTTACAATGAGCAGTTCTTC.

This rearrangement joins TRBV7-2 to TRBJ2-1; 12 bases agree with TRBD2. V lost 0 bases and J lost 4; bases outside the gene matches: 1. CDR3 size: 16 residues. Germline V lookup: CDR1 SGHTA, CDR2 FQGNSA. The CDR3 DNA follows: TGTGCCAGCAGCTTAGCACTAGCGGGAGGTTACAATGAGCAGTTCTTC. Residues: CASSLALAGGYNEQFF.

J is TRBJ2-5 and V is TRBV14; D unclear. This CDR3 comprises 11 residues. Germline lookup yields CDR1 SGHDN and CDR2 FVKESK. Deletions cut 4 bases from V and 5 bases from J, with 5 bases between. CDR3 coding DNA: TGTGCCAGCAGCCGCATGGAGACCCAGTACTTC. Translated: CASSRMETQYF. Together with reference TRBV14 and TRBJ2-5, the CDR3 gives the full variable domain: EAGVTQFPSHSVIEKGQTVTLRCDPISGHDNLYWYRRVMGKEIKFLLHFVKESKQDESGMPNNRFLAERTGGTYSTLKVQPAELEDSGVYFCASSRMETQYFGPGTRLLVL.

The J gene is TRBJ1-6, the V gene TRBV11-1, with TRBD1 matching over 10 bases. The germline CDR1 and CDR2 sequences are SGHAT and FQDESV (reference sequence). V lost 5 bases and J lost 7; bases outside the gene matches: 2. This CDR3 has 14 amino acids. DNA for the CDR3: TGTGCCAGCAGCCGGGACAGGGGAAATTCACCCCTCCACTTT. Translating it yields CASSRDRGNSPLHF.